The clone carrying this T cell receptor beta chain was observed a handful of times. Germline V CDR1 and CDR2: MNHEY, SMNVEV (reference sequence). V was cut by 0 bases and J by 9 bases, with 6 bases left in between. The CDR3 consists of 13 residues. These data are taken from a study of patients and donors after allogeneic stem cell transplantation. Via MiXCR, TCRdb re-called the RT-PCR reads, giving one row per CDR3 protein. The table lists approximately 410,000 distinct CDR3 sequences, about a sixth of them singletons. The sequenced sample consisted of blood, either unsorted or a sorted T cell fraction (not recorded which). The chain employs TRBV27 and TRBJ1-6; D is undetermined. The source of this sequence is a human donor who was either an allogeneic HSCT recipient or a stem cell or donor lymphocyte infusion donor (not recorded which). It is not recorded whose cells these are; they may come from a transplant donor. The CDR3 sequence is CASSLSKVSPLHF. CDR3 sequence (DNA): TGTGCCAGCAGTTTATCTAAGGTTTCACCCCTCCACTTT.